One sample yielded the 17 T cell receptor beta chains listed below, sequenced in a study of blood T cell repertoires in COVID-19. Some clones are missing from TCRdb's copy, which holds only in-frame ones; the method was immunoSEQ multiplex PCR. The repertoire holds approximately 250,000 clones, with 65% to 90% as singletons. The specimen sequenced was peripheral blood. Source of these receptors: a man aged 50 to 59 with COVID-19, enrolled during active disease.

The rearrangement links TRBV5-1 to TRBJ2-7; TRBD1 matches 7 bases. This CDR3 has 14 amino acids. CDR1 is SGHRS, CDR2 YFSETQ, per germline. Trimming cost V 0 bases and J 6 bases; bases outside gene matches: 6. CDR3 coding DNA: TGCGCCAGCAGCTTGGAAACAGGGGTGGGCGAGCAGTACTTC. Protein product: CASSLETGVGEQYF.

This chain joins TRBV11-2 and TRBJ1-2; D is ambiguous. Trimming removed 3 bases at V and 0 bases at J, with 8 bases between. Germline-derived CDR1 and CDR2 are SGHAT and FQNNGV. The CDR3 consists of 14 residues. The CDR3 nucleotides are TGTGCCAGCAGCTTCCGGGTCGCTAACTATGGCTACACCTTC. Its translation is CASSFRVANYGYTF.

The CDR3 loop reads CASSYSNPDRGQGGQYF. CDR3 DNA: TGTGCCAGCAGTTACTCGAACCCCGACAGGGGGCAGGGAGGGCAGTACTTC. This chain connects TRBV6-2 or TRBV6-3 to TRBJ2-7, with 10 nucleotides matching TRBD1. With V trimmed by 0 bases and J by 9 bases, 14 bases remained unmatched. This CDR3 spans 17 amino acids. Germline assignment: CDR1 MNHEY and CDR2 SVGEGT.

This clone showed up just once. The chain carries TRBV9 and TRBJ1-5; no reliable D call. The CDR3 loop spans 14 amino acids. Trimming shortened V by 4 bases and J by 7 bases, and 15 bases separated the two germline ends. The germline V gene has CDR1 SGDLS and CDR2 YYNGEE. The CDR3 here is CASSKGREGQPQHF. As DNA, the CDR3 is TGTGCCAGCAGCAAAGGGAGGGAAGGACAGCCCCAGCATTTT.

This chain uses TRBV6-2 or TRBV6-3 with TRBJ1-5; the match to TRBD1 covers 10 bases. The germline V gene has CDR1 MNHEY and CDR2 SVGEGT. Germline trimming cut 6 bases from V and 10 bases from J; bases unmatched to any gene: 12. The CDR3 totals 15 residues. The CDR3 is CASSPPRTGGYPQHF. The CDR3 region has the DNA TGTGCCAGCAGCCCCCCCCGGACAGGGGGGTATCCCCAGCATTTT.

This chain connects TRBV25-1 to TRBJ1-2; D not certain. CDR3 length equals 13 residues. Germline values: CDR1 MGHDK, CDR2 SYGVNS. V lost 5 bases and J 8 bases, leaving 15 bases between the germline ends. The CDR3 region has the DNA TGTGCCAGCAGTAGGGAGGGCCTAAACGGCTACACCTTC. Protein product: CASSREGLNGYTF.

The V and J genes are TRBV7-3 and TRBJ2-3, with 8 bases aligning to TRBD1. CDR3 length equals 17 residues. V shed 2 bases, J shed 5 bases, and the junction held 12 bases outside the gene matches. The germline gives CDR1 SGHTA, CDR2 FQGTGA. The CDR3 sequence is CASSLAPGQDVGDTQYF. CDR3 DNA: TGTGCCAGCAGCTTAGCCCCGGGACAGGACGTGGGAGATACGCAGTATTTT.

The chain combines TRBV7-9 with TRBJ2-7; TRBD1 might be the D (6 bases). The CDR3 is 12 residues long. Trimming cost V 5 bases and J 6 bases, with 11 bases left between them. CDR1 and CDR2 from the germline V gene are SEHNR and FQNEAQ (reference sequence). In nucleotides, the CDR3 is TGTGCCAGCAGCCACCGGGACACCGAGCAGTACTTC. It translates to CASSHRDTEQYF. The entire variable domain, with the rest obtained from reference TRBV7-9 and TRBJ2-7, is as follows: DTGVSQNPRHKITKRGQNVTFRCDPISEHNRLYWYRQTLGQGPEFLTYFQNEAQLEKSRLLSDRFSAERPKGSFSTLEIQRTEQGDSAMYLCASSHRDTEQYFGPGTRLTVT.

This rearrangement joins TRBV6-5 to TRBJ2-4; 9 nucleotides match TRBD1. The CDR3 is made up of 15 amino acids. V lost 8 bases to trimming and J lost 7 bases; unmatched junction nucleotides: 12. CDR1 MNHEY and CDR2 SVGAGI come from the germline V gene. CDR3 loop: CASGNRDRAQNIQYF. In nucleotides, the CDR3 is TGTGCCAGCGGAAACCGGGACAGGGCACAGAACATTCAGTACTTC.

This chain uses TRBV19 with TRBJ2-2, with 7 bases matching TRBD1. Germline CDR1 LNHDA, CDR2 SQIVND (reference sequence). CDR3 length equals 15 residues. V was clipped by 3 bases and J by 1 base; unmatched bases: 2. The CDR3 spells CASSMGQQNTGELFF. The CDR3 DNA reads TGTGCCAGTAGTATGGGACAGCAGAACACCGGGGAGCTGTTTTTT.

CDR3 in DNA: TGCGCCAGCAGCCAAGGACCCACGGGGACAGGGAAAAATGAGCAGTTCTTC. Translating it yields CASSQGPTGTGKNEQFF. The chain links TRBV4-3 to TRBJ2-1; TRBD1 aligns across 9 bases. The V gene end was trimmed by 1 base and the J gene end by 7 bases; junction bases not matched to a gene: 11. CDR1 is LGHNA and CDR2 is YSLEER in the germline V gene. The length of the CDR3 is 17 residues.

The chain recombines TRBV7-9 with TRBJ2-5; 9 nucleotides align to TRBD2. This CDR3 region has 15 residues. Germline V gene data show CDR1 as SEHNR and CDR2 as FQNEAQ (reference sequence). V lost 5 bases, J lost 5 bases, and 9 bases stayed unmatched. This CDR3 reads CASSPGTSFWETQYF. The DNA for the CDR3 is TGTGCCAGCAGCCCAGGGACTAGCTTTTGGGAGACCCAGTACTTC.

The J gene is TRBJ2-7, the V gene TRBV28, with 9 nucleotides matching TRBD2. Trimming took 4 bases from V and 0 from J; bases not matched to a gene: 7. This CDR3 is 16 amino acids long. Germline CDR1 MDHEN, CDR2 SYDVKM. DNA of the CDR3: TGTGCCAGCAGTTCCCCAGCGGGGGGTCGCTCCTACGAGCAGTACTTC. This codes for CASSSPAGGRSYEQYF.

This clone has more than one count but fewer than ten. The V and J genes are TRBV13 and TRBJ1-2; 7 bases agree with TRBD1. The ends lost 5 bases at V and 3 bases at J; junction bases unmatched: 6. There are 14 residues in the CDR3. CDR1 and CDR2 from the germline V gene are PRHDT and FYEKMQ (reference sequence). The chain's CDR3 is CASSPQGGYYGYTF. The CDR3 DNA reads TGTGCCAGCAGCCCCCAAGGGGGCTACTATGGCTACACCTTC.

This clone has more than one count but fewer than ten. The chain recombines TRBV28 with TRBJ2-4, with D uncertain. Germline V lookup: CDR1 MDHEN, CDR2 SYDVKM. V was clipped by 6 bases and J by 9 bases, with 15 bases between them. CDR3 length: 13 amino acids. In DNA, the CDR3 is TGTGCCAGCAGAATCCCGGGTGTCGGCATTCAGTACTTC. It is translated as CASRIPGVGIQYF.

V usage is TRBV7-3 and J usage is TRBJ2-2; possibly TRBD2 for D (7 bases). The germline V and J ends were trimmed by 0 bases and 4 bases, with 15 bases remaining between them. Germline V gene lookup returns CDR1 SGHTA and CDR2 FQGTGA. The CDR3 runs to 17 residues. CDR3 nucleotide sequence: TGTGCCAGCAGCTTAACCCGAGGGGGGGCCATCACCGGGGAGCTGTTTTTT. Protein product: CASSLTRGGAITGELFF. Looking up the rest from reference TRBV7-3 and TRBJ2-2 gives the full variable domain: GAGVSQTPSNKVTEKGKYVELRCDPISGHTALYWYRQSLGQGPEFLIYFQGTGAADDSGLPNDRFFAVRPEGSVSTLKIQRTERGDSAVYLCASSLTRGGAITGELFFGEGSRLTVL.

This clone was seen ten or more times. This chain uses TRBV6-5 with TRBJ1-1; 7 nucleotides align to TRBD1. V shed 10 bases, J shed 5 bases, and the junction held 10 bases outside the gene matches. The CDR3 consists of 13 residues. Looked up from germline, CDR1 is MNHEY and CDR2 is SVGAGI. CDR3 DNA sequence: TGTGCCACCTCTACAGGGGTTGTAACTGAAGCTTTCTTT. It is translated as CATSTGVVTEAFF.